The clone carrying this T cell receptor beta chain was observed a single time. This record belongs to a study of T cell changes during pregnancy in multiple sclerosis. Germline V gene data show CDR1 as MNHEY and CDR2 as SMNVEV (reference sequence). V gave up 8 bases and J gave up 8 bases, with 13 bases separating them. The CDR3 covers 13 residues. Clones were read by immunoSEQ multiplex PCR, and TCRdb kept only the in-frame ones, dropping some. The sample includes more than 45,000 clones, roughly 92% seen only once; the top ten take 0.9% to 1%. This sample comprised CD4+ T cells from peripheral blood mononuclear cells, obtained in the second trimester of pregnancy. The J gene is TRBJ1-6, the V gene TRBV27, with D possibly matching TRBD1 (6 bases). This clonotype was sampled from a female donor in good health, enrolled as a control in a pregnancy study. CDR3 DNA: TGTGCCAGCCGGGACACATACTATTCACCCCTCCACTTT. It codes for CASRDTYYSPLHF.